The sequence of this TCR beta chain was determined in a study of PD-1 blockade in classical Hodgkin lymphoma. About the study: On a schedule of every 2 weeks, patients received nivolumab 3 mg/kg intravenously. Findings and limits, study-wide: A significant rise in TCR diversity by C4D1 was seen for CD4+ but not CD8+ cells. Nivolumab starters within 1 year of ASCT were excluded.

Sequencing was performed with immunoSEQ multiplex PCR; in TCRdb, only in-frame clones are kept and a portion is missing. The table shows 20,000 to 25,000 clones, with about 78% occurring only once. All patients relapsed after autologous stem cell transplantation, and brentuximab vedotin exposure varied. The best responses consisted of complete response, partial response or progressive disease. The V gene end was trimmed by 3 bases and the J gene end by 5 bases; junction bases not matched to a gene: 8. CDR3 length: 17 amino acids. The germline V gene encodes CDR1 SGHAT and CDR2 FQNNGV. To note about this clone: Its antigen is still unknown.

This clonotype was sampled from a human donor with classical Hodgkin lymphoma. The genes are TRBV11-2 and TRBJ2-1, with 12 bases lining up with TRBD2. Source: peripheral blood mononuclear cells (PBMCs), taken before the second cycle of nivolumab. The CDR3 sequence: CASSFGLAGGPDNEQFF. In DNA, the CDR3 is TGTGCCAGCAGCTTTGGGCTAGCGGGAGGGCCAGACAATGAGCAGTTCTTC.